One T cell receptor (beta chain) is described in this entry. Germline loops: CDR1 MGHRA, CDR2 YSYEKL. This CDR3 has 16 residues. Trimming left V 5 bases short and J 0 bases short, with 14 bases between. This specimen comes from a study of shared clonotypes between healthy human individuals. Across the whole study: Three CD4 naive, three CD4 memory, two CD8 naive and one CD8 memory plate were used per donor.

Sorted-subset replicate PCR reactions contained 200 ng DNA, corresponding to about 30,000 T cell genomes. Generated by immunoSEQ multiplex PCR, the TCRdb table keeps only in-frame clones and is missing some. The sample has approximately 2,000,000 clones, around 93% seen once. The origin of this receptor is a man younger than 30 in good health. Some clones in this sample may be carry-over from other donors' samples. Input material: naive CD4+ T cells from PBMCs. The sample's subset: CD45RA+ positively selected. The chain carries TRBV4-1 and TRBJ1-5; no clear D. CDR3 residues: CASSARVSVSNQPQHF. CDR3 coding DNA: TGCGCCAGCAGCGCCCGTGTTTCGGTTAGCAATCAGCCCCAGCATTTT.